The T cell receptor (beta chain) described here comes from a study of shared T cell receptors in the human thymus. This clone was seen a handful of times. Germline V gene data show CDR1 as SGHVS and CDR2 as FNYEAQ. J lost 7 bases, V lost 4 bases, and 11 bases had no gene match. The CDR3 runs to 16 residues. Clones were read by immunoSEQ multiplex PCR, and TCRdb kept only the in-frame ones, dropping some. This table holds just under 550,000 clones, 70% to 80% found once. This sample was also put to use in a study of human thymus T cells. Per that paper: All donors were healthy Finnish infants who were undergoing corrective surgery to treat congenital heart defects. Surgeons resected thymus tissue during corrective heart surgery. Gene usage for V and J segments appeared biased in thymic and blood repertoires. What related research reported was that thymic repertoires overlapped highly among unrelated individuals.

Sample: thymocytes. V usage is TRBV7-6 and J usage is TRBJ2-7, with 12 bases that match TRBD2. The source is a boy younger than two with a congenital heart defect. The CDR3: CASSSGLAGHKGEQYF. The CDR3 DNA follows: TGTGCCAGCAGCTCCGGACTAGCGGGACATAAGGGGGAGCAGTACTTC.